This T cell receptor beta chain was captured by sequencing in a study of identical twins. Points from the study as a whole: A lower insertion count was a feature of abundant cord blood beta clonotypes, with no such feature in memory repertoires. Conclusions relied on cross-sectional statistical analysis, not following the same donors.

The table lists this clonotype with many counts. What it binds is unknown. MiXCR, applied by TCRdb to the 5' RACE reads, yields one record per CDR3 protein. The sample carries more than 250,000 distinct CDR3 sequences, 6.5% to 9.5% recorded once. The same data also contributed to another study, on yellow fever vaccine responses in identical twins.

The clonotype comes from a woman aged 18-35 years in good health. The specimen was memory (CD45RO+) T cells sorted from blood.

The CDR3 bases are TGTGCCAGCAGCCAAGATTTGGGCGGGTCCTCCTACAATGAGCAGTTCTTC. Translating gives CASSQDLGGSSYNEQFF. The rearrangement uses TRBV4-2 and TRBJ2-1; possibly TRBD2 for D (5 bases). This CDR3 has 17 amino acids. Between the trimmed V and J ends, which lost 0 bases and 0 bases, there was a span of 12 bases. Germline V gene lookup returns CDR1 LGHNA and CDR2 YNFKEQ.